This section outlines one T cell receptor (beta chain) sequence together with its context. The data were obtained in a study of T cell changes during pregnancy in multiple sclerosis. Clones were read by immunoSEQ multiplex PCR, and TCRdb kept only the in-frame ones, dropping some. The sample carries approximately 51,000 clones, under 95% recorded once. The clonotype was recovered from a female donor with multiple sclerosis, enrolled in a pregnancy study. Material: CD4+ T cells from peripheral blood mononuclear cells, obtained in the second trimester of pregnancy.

Here the CDR3 DNA reads TGTGCCAGCAGCCAAAGAGGGGACAACAGGGCATATAGCAATCAGCCCCAGCATTTT. Residues: CASSQRGDNRAYSNQPQHF. The J gene is TRBJ1-5, the V gene TRBV7-8, with D tentatively TRBD1 (6 bases). The length of the CDR3 is 19 residues. Trimming stripped 5 bases from V and 0 bases from J, with 23 bases between. CDR1 is SGHVS, CDR2 FQNEAQ, per germline.